Listed here are 21 T cell receptor beta chains from one sample, sequenced in a study of blood T cell repertoires in COVID-19. The method was immunoSEQ multiplex PCR; TCRdb's version includes in-frame clones alone and lacks a portion of them. The repertoire holds 80,000 to 95,000 clones, with 89% as singletons. What was sequenced was peripheral blood. These receptors were collected from a woman between 65 and 79 years old with acute or convalescent COVID-19.

V gene TRBV5-1 combines with J gene TRBJ2-1; 7 bases line up with TRBD2. This CDR3 contains 15 residues. Germline CDR1 reads SGHRS; CDR2 reads YFSETQ. The V segment lost 1 base and the J segment 6 bases; nucleotides outside the gene matches: 7. The CDR3 spells CASSLSLASGNEQFF. DNA for the CDR3: TGCGCCAGCAGCTTGAGTCTCGCTAGCGGCAATGAGCAGTTCTTC.

CDR3 sequence reads: CASSLVPRGETQYF. The CDR3 DNA reads TGTGCCAGCAGCTTAGTACCCAGGGGGGAGACCCAGTACTTC. The chain combines TRBV7-9 with TRBJ2-5; 7 nucleotides line up with TRBD1. CDR3 size: 14 residues. Germline V lookup: CDR1 SEHNR, CDR2 FQNEAQ (reference sequence). J was trimmed by 5 bases and V by 1 base; bases with no gene match: 4. The variable domain in full, completed from reference TRBV7-9 and TRBJ2-5, reads DTGVSQNPRHKITKRGQNVTFRCDPISEHNRLYWYRQTLGQGPEFLTYFQNEAQLEKSRLLSDRFSAERPKGSFSTLEIQRTEQGDSAMYLCASSLVPRGETQYFGPGTRLLVL.

Of note for this clone: One end of the junction varies from germline; a read error may be responsible. In nucleotides, the CDR3 is TGTGCCAGTAGTATAGCAACAGGATCTGGGAACACCATATATTTT. Protein: CASSIATGSGNTIYF. J is TRBJ1-3 and V is TRBV19; possibly TRBD1 for D (5 bases). This CDR3 region has 15 residues. Per the germline V gene, CDR1 is LNHDA and CDR2 is SQIVND (reference sequence).

The gene calls are TRBV28 and TRBJ1-2; tentatively, D is TRBD1 (6 bases). CDR3 size: 12 residues. Deletions cut 7 bases from V and 11 bases from J, with 17 bases between. Germline V lookup: CDR1 MDHEN, CDR2 SYDVKM. CDR3 in amino acids: CASNANRVEYTF. DNA for the CDR3: TGTGCCAGCAACGCGAACAGGGTCGAATACACCTTC.

V is TRBV6-5 and J is TRBJ2-7; TRBD1 matches 8 bases. CDR1 MNHEY and CDR2 SVGAGI come from the germline V gene. V was pared by 2 bases and J by 2 bases, with 5 bases of the junction left unmatched. CDR3 length: 15 amino acids. The CDR3 region is CASSYRGTGPYEQYV. CDR3 nucleotide sequence: TGTGCCAGCAGTTACAGGGGGACAGGTCCCTACGAGCAGTACGTC.

This clone was detected only once. This chain uses TRBV6-1 with TRBJ1-5; 11 bases match TRBD1. The CDR3 sequence is 17 residues long. Germline assignment: CDR1 MNHNS and CDR2 SASEGT. V gave up 4 bases and J gave up 0 bases; unmatched junction bases: 5. CDR3: CASSARDRGGSNQPQHF. CDR3 bases: TGTGCCAGCAGTGCTCGGGACAGGGGGGGTAGCAATCAGCCCCAGCATTTT.

The chain uses TRBV5-8 and TRBJ2-1, with 8 bases lining up with TRBD1. The CDR3 consists of 16 residues. Germline V gene lookup returns CDR1 SGHTS and CDR2 YDEGEE. Losses at the gene ends were 3 bases for V and 5 bases for J; bases not matched to a gene: 10. The CDR3 spells CASSSDRRTGNNEQFF. The CDR3 DNA reads as TGTGCCAGCAGCTCTGATCGTAGGACAGGGAACAATGAGCAGTTCTTC.

The chain is built from TRBV4-1 and TRBJ2-7, with 7 bases aligning to TRBD1. V shed 1 base and J 3 bases; nucleotides not matched to a gene: 12. This CDR3 is built from 17 residues. Germline V gives CDR1 MGHRA, CDR2 YSYEKL. For the CDR3, the DNA is TGCGCCAGCAGCCAAGGCTCCGGGACAGCCCCGAACTACGAGCAGTACTTC. Protein sequence: CASSQGSGTAPNYEQYF.

The chain carries TRBV4-2 and TRBJ1-2, with TRBD1 matching over 12 bases. V gave up 3 bases and J gave up 7 bases; unmatched junction bases: 9. This CDR3 spans 16 amino acids. In germline, CDR1 is LGHNA, CDR2 YNFKEQ. In DNA form, the CDR3 reads TGTGCCAGCAGCCATGCCCTGGGACAGGGGGCCGCTGGCTACACCTTC. This translates into CASSHALGQGAAGYTF.

The chain carries TRBV5-1 and TRBJ1-6, with a tentative D call TRBD1 (5 bases). CDR1 and CDR2 from the germline V gene are SGHRS and YFSETQ. There are 17 residues in the CDR3. Trimming removed 4 bases from V and 4 bases from J, with 18 bases in between. The CDR3 region is CASSQSPTEQYNSPLHF. CDR3 sequence (DNA): TGCGCCAGCAGCCAGAGCCCGACAGAGCAGTATAATTCACCCCTCCACTTT. Full variable domain (outside the CDR3, taken from reference TRBV5-1 and TRBJ1-6): KAGVTQTPRYLIKTRGQQVTLSCSPISGHRSVSWYQQTPGQGLQFLFEYFSETQRNKGNFPGRFSGRQFSNSRSEMNVSTLELGDSALYLCASSQSPTEQYNSPLHFGNGTRLTVT.

The chain recombines TRBV5-8 with TRBJ2-1, with TRBD2 matching over 9 bases. Losses at the gene ends were 0 bases for V and 8 bases for J; bases not matched to a gene: 12. Per germline, CDR1 SGHTS and CDR2 YDEGEE. CDR3 size: 17 residues. CDR3 protein: CASSLDLAGGGTDEQFF. DNA of the CDR3: TGTGCCAGCAGCTTGGATCTCGCGGGGGGGGGAACGGATGAGCAGTTCTTC. The whole variable domain, remainder taken from reference TRBV5-8 and TRBJ2-1, is EAGVTQSPTHLIKTRGQQATLRCSPISGHTSVYWYQQALGLGLQFLLWYDEGEERNRGNFPPRFSGRQFPNYSSELNVNALELEDSALYLCASSLDLAGGGTDEQFFGPGTRLTVL.

V gene TRBV7-9 combines with J gene TRBJ1-6, with TRBD1 identical over 8 bases. Germline CDR1 reads SEHNR; CDR2 reads FQNEAQ (reference sequence). After removal of 5 bases from V and 0 bases from J, the junction contained 12 bases not matched to a gene. The CDR3 runs to 19 residues. The CDR3 DNA is TGTGCCAGCAGCCTTCAGCCCGGGACAGGATACTCCTATAATTCACCCCTCCACTTT. This translates into CASSLQPGTGYSYNSPLHF.

The chain recombines TRBV2 with TRBJ2-5, with 8 bases aligning to TRBD1. The V and J ends lost 3 bases and 3 bases, in that order; junction bases with no gene match: 9. This CDR3 comprises 16 residues. Germline CDR1 reads SNHLY; CDR2 reads FYNNEI. Here the CDR3 DNA reads TGTGCCAGCAGTGATTTTGGGACAGGAAGAGAAGAGACCCAGTACTTC. This gives the protein CASSDFGTGREETQYF.

V and J are TRBV5-8 and TRBJ1-2, with 7 positions matching TRBD1. Trimming at V came to 7 bases and at J to 2 bases, leaving 14 bases not matched to a gene. This CDR3 region has 16 residues. Germline V lookup: CDR1 SGHTS, CDR2 YDEGEE. The CDR3 DNA reads as TGTGCCAGCTACGACAGGGCCGGGACCCCAAACTATGGCTACACCTTC. Protein product: CASYDRAGTPNYGYTF. The variable domain in full, with the rest retrieved from reference TRBV5-8 and TRBJ1-2, is EAGVTQSPTHLIKTRGQQATLRCSPISGHTSVYWYQQALGLGLQFLLWYDEGEERNRGNFPPRFSGRQFPNYSSELNVNALELEDSALYLCASYDRAGTPNYGYTFGSGTRLTVV.

The chain recombines TRBV3-1 (or the pseudogene TRBV3-2) with TRBJ2-7; the match to TRBD2 covers 11 bases. Germline V gene lookup returns CDR1 LGHDT and CDR2 YNNKEL (reference sequence). V was pared by 0 bases and J by 10 bases, with 2 bases of the junction left unmatched. The CDR3 runs to 13 residues. The CDR3 reads CASSQDTSGRQYF. In DNA, the CDR3 is TGTGCCAGCAGCCAAGACACTAGCGGGAGACAGTACTTC.

The chain joins TRBV9 to TRBJ1-1; 10 positions agree with TRBD1. The V and J ends lost 4 bases and 6 bases, in that order; junction bases with no gene match: 9. The germline V gene encodes CDR1 SGDLS and CDR2 YYNGEE. The CDR3 is 15 residues long. The CDR3 here is CASSPGTGERAEAFF. The CDR3 coding sequence is TGTGCCAGCAGCCCAGGGACAGGGGAAAGGGCTGAAGCTTTCTTT.

The chain carries TRBV28 and TRBJ1-1, with TRBD1 matching 8 bases. The germline V gene encodes CDR1 MDHEN and CDR2 SYDVKM. This CDR3 contains 14 residues. Trimming took 5 bases from V and 3 from J; bases not matched to a gene: 5. The DNA for the CDR3 is TGTGCCAGCAGTCCACAGGGGGGGTACACTGAAGCTTTCTTT. Translating it yields CASSPQGGYTEAFF.

The chain joins TRBV5-1 to TRBJ1-4; tentatively, D is TRBD1 (6 bases). Trimming left V 0 bases short and J 11 bases short, with 11 bases between. Germline values: CDR1 SGHRS, CDR2 YFSETQ. The CDR3 has 13 residues. CDR3: CASSLEKGGKLFF. CDR3 nucleotides: TGCGCCAGCAGCTTGGAGAAGGGGGGGAAACTGTTTTTT. Full variable domain (missing parts from reference TRBV5-1 and TRBJ1-4): KAGVTQTPRYLIKTRGQQVTLSCSPISGHRSVSWYQQTPGQGLQFLFEYFSETQRNKGNFPGRFSGRQFSNSRSEMNVSTLELGDSALYLCASSLEKGGKLFFGSGTQLSVL.

This chain uses TRBV18 with TRBJ2-1, with D maybe TRBD1 (6 bases). CDR3 length: 13 amino acids. With 4 bases removed from V and 6 bases from J, the gap between germline ends came to 10 bases. CDR1 and CDR2 (germline): KGHSH, LQKENI. The CDR3 nucleotides read TGTGCCAGCTCACTTCAACAGGGCAATGAGCAGTTCTTC. Translated, it gives CASSLQQGNEQFF.

The chain carries TRBV5-1 and TRBJ2-7; 7 positions match TRBD2. J was trimmed by 3 bases and V by 7 bases; bases with no gene match: 10. Germline CDR1 is SGHRS and CDR2 is YFSETQ. This CDR3 contains 14 residues. The CDR3 coding sequence is TGCGCCAGCCGGAAGCGGGACGGTCTCTACGAGCAGTACTTC. It encodes CASRKRDGLYEQYF.

The CDR3 DNA reads as TGTGCCAGCAGCCAAGAAACGAGTTATAATTCACCCCTCCACTTT. Amino acid sequence: CASSQETSYNSPLHF. The genes are TRBV3-1 (or the pseudogene TRBV3-2) and TRBJ1-6; no clear D gene. V was pared by 0 bases and J by 4 bases, with 7 bases between. Looked up from germline, CDR1 is LGHDT and CDR2 is YNNKEL (reference sequence). The CDR3 length is 15 residues.